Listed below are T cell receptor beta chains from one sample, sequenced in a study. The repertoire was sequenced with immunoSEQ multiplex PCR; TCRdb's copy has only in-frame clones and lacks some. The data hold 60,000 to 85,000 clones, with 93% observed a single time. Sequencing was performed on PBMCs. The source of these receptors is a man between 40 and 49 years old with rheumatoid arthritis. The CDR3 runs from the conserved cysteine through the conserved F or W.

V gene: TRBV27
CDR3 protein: CASSLGVEETQYF

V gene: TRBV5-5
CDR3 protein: CASSHMSGRSADTQYF

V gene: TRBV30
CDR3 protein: CAWSPRGSGRGVSYNEQFF

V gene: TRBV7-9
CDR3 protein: CASSFAGPGEHQPQHF

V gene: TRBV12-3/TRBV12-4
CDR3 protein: CASSKPRYGYTF

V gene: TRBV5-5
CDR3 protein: CASSFPKGAGTGELFF

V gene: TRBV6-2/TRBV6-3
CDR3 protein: CASSQSDNQPQHF

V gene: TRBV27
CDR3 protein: CASRKDRLNTEAFF

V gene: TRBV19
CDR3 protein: CASSSGGFSSREQYF

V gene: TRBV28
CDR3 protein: CASSEGQESQETQYF

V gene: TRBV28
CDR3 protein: CASSPPRGARGSPLHF

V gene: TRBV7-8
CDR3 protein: CASSPGQGVNQPQHF

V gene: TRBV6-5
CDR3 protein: CASIEGFYAGEQYF

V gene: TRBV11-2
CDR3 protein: CASSRTMNTEAFF

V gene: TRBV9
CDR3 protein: CASSVDAGQGGNTIYF

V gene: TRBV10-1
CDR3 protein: CASRGRPSGTTYNEQFF

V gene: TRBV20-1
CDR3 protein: CSVPRLETQYF

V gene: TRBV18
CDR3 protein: CASSPDGTDDEQYF

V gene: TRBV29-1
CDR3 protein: CSVGGERAFYNEQFF

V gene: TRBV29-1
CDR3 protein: CSYPGQGARNEQFF

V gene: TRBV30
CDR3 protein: CAWRTPDHTEAFF

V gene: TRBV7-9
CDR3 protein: CASSPVGETQYF

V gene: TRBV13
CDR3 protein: CASSLGVGGNQPQHF

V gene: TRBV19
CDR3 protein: CASSDQGARDYGYTF